This T cell receptor (beta chain) appears in the sequencing data of a study of hypomethylating agent response in myelodysplastic syndrome. Study-level findings and limits: Non-responders showed more contracted clonotypes post-treatment, while responders showed more novel ones.

The germline V gene has CDR1 LNHDA and CDR2 SQIVND (reference sequence). The CDR3 totals 20 residues. Trimming cost V 6 bases and J 3 bases; bases outside gene matches: 24. Comment on this clone: Its cognate antigen is unknown.

Method: immunoSEQ multiplex PCR; TCRdb's copy keeps in-frame clones and lacks some. The sample has 950 to 1,500 clones; 77% are singletons. The chain recombines TRBV19 with TRBJ2-3; TRBD1 agrees at 7 bases. The receptor was isolated from a human donor with myelodysplastic syndrome. The sample in question was bone marrow, obtained before or after starting hypomethylating agent treatment for myelodysplastic syndrome (not recorded which). The chain's CDR3 is CASRDDAGTDPKSRTDTQYF. CDR3 in DNA: TGTGCCAGTAGGGATGATGCCGGGACAGATCCAAAGAGTAGAACAGATACGCAGTATTTT.